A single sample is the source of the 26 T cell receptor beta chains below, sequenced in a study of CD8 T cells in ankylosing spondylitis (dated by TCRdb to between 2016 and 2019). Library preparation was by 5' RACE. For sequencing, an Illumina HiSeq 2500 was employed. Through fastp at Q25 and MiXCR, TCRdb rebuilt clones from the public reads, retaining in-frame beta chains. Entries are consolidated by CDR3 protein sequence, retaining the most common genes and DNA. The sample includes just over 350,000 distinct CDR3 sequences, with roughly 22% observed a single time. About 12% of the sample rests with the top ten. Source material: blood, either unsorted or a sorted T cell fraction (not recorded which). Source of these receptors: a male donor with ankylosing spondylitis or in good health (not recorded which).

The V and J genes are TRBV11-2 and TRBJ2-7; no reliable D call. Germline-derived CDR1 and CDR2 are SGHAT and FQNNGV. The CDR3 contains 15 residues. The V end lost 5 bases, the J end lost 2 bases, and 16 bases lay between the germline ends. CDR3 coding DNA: TGTGCCAGCAGCATTTTTGACTCAATAACCTACGAGCAGTACTTC. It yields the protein CASSIFDSITYEQYF.

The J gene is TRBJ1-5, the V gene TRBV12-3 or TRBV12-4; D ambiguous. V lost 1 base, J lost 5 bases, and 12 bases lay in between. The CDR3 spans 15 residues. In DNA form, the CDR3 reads TGTGCCAGCAGTTTAGGGCGTCTTGGGGATCAGCCCCAGCATTTT. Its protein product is CASSLGRLGDQPQHF.

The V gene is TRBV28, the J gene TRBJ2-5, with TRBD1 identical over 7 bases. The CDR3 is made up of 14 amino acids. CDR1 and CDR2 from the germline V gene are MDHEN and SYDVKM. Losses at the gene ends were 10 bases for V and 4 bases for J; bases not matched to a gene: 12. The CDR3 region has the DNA TGTGCCACCCTGACAGGGCGGTTGGGAGAGACCCAGTACTTC. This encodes CATLTGRLGETQYF.

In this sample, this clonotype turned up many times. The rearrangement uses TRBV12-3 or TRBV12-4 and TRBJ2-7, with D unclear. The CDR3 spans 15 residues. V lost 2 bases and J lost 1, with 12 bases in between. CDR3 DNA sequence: TGTGCCAGCAGTTTAAGTTATTCGGAGTCCTACGAGCAGTACTTC. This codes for CASSLSYSESYEQYF.

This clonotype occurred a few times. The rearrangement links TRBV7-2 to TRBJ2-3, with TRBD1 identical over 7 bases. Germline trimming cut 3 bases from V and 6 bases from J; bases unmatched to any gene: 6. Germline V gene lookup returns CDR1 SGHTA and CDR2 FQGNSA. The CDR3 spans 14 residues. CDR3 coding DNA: TGTGCCAGCAGCTTTCAAGGGGGCCAGGATACGCAGTATTTT. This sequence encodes CASSFQGGQDTQYF.

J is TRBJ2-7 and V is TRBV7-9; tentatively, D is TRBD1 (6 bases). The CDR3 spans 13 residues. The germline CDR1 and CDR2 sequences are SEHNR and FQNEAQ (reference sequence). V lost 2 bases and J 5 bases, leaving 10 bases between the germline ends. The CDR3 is CASSLRRGDEQYF. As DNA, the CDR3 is TGTGCCAGCAGCTTACGCAGGGGTGACGAGCAGTACTTC.

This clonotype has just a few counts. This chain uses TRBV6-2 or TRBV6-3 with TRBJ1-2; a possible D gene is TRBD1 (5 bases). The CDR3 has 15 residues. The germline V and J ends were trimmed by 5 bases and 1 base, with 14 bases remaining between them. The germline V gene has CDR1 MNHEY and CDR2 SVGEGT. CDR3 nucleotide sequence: TGTGCCAGCAGTCTTGACAGCCCCTTTAACTATGGCTACACCTTC. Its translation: CASSLDSPFNYGYTF.

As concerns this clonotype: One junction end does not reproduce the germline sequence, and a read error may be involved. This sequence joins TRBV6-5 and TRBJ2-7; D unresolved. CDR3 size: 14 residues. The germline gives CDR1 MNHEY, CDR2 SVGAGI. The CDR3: CASSYEGSSHEQYF. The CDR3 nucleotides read TGTGCCAGCAGTTACGAAGGGTCCTCCCACGAGCAGTACTTC.

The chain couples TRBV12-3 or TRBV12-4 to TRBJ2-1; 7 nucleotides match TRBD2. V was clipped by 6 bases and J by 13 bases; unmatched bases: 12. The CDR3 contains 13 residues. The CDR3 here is CASSTGLLNGQFF. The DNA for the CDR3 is TGTGCCAGCAGCACGGGACTACTTAATGGACAGTTCTTC.

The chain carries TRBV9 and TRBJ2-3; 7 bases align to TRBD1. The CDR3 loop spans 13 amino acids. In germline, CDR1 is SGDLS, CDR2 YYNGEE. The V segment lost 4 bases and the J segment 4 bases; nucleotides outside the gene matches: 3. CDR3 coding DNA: TGTGCCAGCAGCTCGACAGGGCCAGATACGCAGTATTTT. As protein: CASSSTGPDTQYF.

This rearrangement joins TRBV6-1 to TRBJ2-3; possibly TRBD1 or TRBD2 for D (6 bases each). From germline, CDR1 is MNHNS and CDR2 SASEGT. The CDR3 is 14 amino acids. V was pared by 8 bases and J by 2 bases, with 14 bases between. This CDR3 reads CASFNGGPTDTQYF. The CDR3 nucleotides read TGTGCCAGCTTTAACGGGGGCCCCACAGATACGCAGTATTTT.

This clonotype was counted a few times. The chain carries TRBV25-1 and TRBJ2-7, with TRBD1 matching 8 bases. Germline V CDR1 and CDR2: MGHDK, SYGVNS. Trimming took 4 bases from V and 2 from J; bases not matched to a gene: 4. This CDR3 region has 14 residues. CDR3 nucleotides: TGTGCCAGCAGTGTTACAGGGGGGCCCTACGAGCAGTACTTC. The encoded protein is CASSVTGGPYEQYF.

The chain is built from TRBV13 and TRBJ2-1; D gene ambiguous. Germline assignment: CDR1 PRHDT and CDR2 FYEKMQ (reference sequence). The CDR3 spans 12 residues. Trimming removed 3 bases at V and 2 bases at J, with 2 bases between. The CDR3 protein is CASSFTYNEQFF. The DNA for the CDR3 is TGTGCCAGCAGCTTTACCTACAATGAGCAGTTCTTC.

For the CDR3, the DNA is TGTGCCAGCCGTGCGGCGGGGGCCAGCGGGGGTTGGAATGAGCAGTTCTTC. It is translated as CASRAAGASGGWNEQFF. The J gene is TRBJ2-1, the V gene TRBV14; 8 bases are shared with TRBD2. CDR3 length: 17 amino acids. The germline V gene encodes CDR1 SGHDN and CDR2 FVKESK. V shed 8 bases, J shed 7 bases, and the junction held 19 bases outside the gene matches.

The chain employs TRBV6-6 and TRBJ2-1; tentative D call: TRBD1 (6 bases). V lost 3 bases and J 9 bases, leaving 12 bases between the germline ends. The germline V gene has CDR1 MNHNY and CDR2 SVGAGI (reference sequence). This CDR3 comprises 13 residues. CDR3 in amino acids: CASSYYQGSEQFF. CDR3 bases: TGTGCCAGCAGTTATTATCAGGGGAGTGAGCAGTTCTTC.

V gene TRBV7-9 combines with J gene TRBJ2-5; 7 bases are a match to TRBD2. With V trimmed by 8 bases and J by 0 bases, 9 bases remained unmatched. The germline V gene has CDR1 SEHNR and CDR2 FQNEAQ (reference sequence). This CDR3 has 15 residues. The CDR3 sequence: CASGTLAAYQETQYF. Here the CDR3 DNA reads TGTGCCAGCGGCACTCTAGCGGCTTACCAAGAGACCCAGTACTTC.

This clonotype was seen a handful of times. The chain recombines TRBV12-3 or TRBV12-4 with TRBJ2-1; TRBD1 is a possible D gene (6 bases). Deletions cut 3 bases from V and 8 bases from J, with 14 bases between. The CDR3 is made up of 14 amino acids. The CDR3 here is CASSLAQGGDEQFF. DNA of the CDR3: TGTGCCAGCAGTTTGGCACAGGGTGGGGATGAGCAGTTCTTC.

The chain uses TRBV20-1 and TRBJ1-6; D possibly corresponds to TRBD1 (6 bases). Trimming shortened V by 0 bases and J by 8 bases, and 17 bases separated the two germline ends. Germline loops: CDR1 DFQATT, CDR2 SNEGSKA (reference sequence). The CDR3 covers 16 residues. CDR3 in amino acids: CSARDTWAGVDSPLHF. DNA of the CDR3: TGCAGTGCTAGAGACACCTGGGCAGGGGTGGATTCACCCCTCCACTTT.

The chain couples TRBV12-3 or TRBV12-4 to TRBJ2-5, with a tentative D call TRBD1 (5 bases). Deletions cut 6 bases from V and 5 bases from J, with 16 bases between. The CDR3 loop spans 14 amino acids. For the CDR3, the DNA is TGTGCCAGCAGCAAACAGGTCCTAACGGAGACCCAGTACTTC. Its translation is CASSKQVLTETQYF.

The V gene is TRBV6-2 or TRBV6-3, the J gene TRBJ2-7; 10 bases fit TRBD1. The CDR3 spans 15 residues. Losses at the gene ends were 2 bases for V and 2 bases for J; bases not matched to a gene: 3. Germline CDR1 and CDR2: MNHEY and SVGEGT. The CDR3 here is CASSYTGTGAYEQYF. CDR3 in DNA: TGTGCCAGCAGTTACACCGGGACAGGGGCCTACGAGCAGTACTTC.

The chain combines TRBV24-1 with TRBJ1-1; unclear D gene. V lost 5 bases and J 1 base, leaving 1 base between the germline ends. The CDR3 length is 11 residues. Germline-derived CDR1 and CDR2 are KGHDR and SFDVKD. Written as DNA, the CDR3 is TGTGCCACCAGTGGGAACACTGAAGCTTTCTTT. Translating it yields CATSGNTEAFF.

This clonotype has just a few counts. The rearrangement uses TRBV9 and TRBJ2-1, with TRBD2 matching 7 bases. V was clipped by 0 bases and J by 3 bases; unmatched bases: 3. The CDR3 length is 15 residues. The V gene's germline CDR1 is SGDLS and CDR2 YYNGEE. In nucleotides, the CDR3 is TGTGCCAGCAGCGTAGTCAGCGGGGACTACAATGAGCAGTTCTTC. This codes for CASSVVSGDYNEQFF.

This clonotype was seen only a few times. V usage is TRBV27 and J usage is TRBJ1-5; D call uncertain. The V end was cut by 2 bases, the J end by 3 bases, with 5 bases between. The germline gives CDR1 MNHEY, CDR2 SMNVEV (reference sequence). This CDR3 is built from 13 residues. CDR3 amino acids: CASSLGINQPQHF. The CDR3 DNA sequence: TGTGCCAGCAGTTTAGGGATCAATCAGCCCCAGCATTTT.

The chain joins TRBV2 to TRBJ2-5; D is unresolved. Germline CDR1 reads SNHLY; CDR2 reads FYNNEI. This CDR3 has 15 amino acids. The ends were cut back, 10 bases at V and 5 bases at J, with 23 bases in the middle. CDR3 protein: CANAGLGSSRETQYF. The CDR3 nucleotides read TGTGCCAACGCCGGCCTGGGCAGCTCCCGGGAGACCCAGTACTTC.

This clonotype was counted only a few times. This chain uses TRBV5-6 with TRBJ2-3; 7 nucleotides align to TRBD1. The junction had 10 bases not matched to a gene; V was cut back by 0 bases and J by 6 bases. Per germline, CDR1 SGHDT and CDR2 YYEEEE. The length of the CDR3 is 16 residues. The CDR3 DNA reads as TGTGCCAGCAGCTTGGGAGGGACAGACCGGATCGATACGCAGTATTTT. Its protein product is CASSLGGTDRIDTQYF.

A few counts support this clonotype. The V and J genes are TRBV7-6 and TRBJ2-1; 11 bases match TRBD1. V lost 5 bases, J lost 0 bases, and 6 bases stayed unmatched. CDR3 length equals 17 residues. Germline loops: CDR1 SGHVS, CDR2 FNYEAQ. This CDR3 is CASSPTGTGGSYNEQFF. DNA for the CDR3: TGTGCCAGCAGCCCTACGGGGACAGGGGGCTCCTACAATGAGCAGTTCTTC.